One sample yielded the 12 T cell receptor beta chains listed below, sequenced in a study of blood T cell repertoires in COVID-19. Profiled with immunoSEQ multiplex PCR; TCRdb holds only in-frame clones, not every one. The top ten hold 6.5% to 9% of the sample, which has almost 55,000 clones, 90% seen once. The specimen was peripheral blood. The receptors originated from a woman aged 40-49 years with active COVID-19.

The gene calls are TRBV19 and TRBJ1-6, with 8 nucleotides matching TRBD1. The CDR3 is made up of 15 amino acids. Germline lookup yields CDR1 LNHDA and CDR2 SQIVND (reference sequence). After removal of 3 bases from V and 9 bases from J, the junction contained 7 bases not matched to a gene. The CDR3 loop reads CASSMERTGRSPLHF. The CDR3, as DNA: TGTGCCAGTAGTATGGAGAGGACAGGGCGTTCACCCCTCCACTTT.

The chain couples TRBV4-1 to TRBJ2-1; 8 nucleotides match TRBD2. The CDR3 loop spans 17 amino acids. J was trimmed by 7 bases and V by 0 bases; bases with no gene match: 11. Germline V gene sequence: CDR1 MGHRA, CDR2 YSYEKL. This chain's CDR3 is CASSQDPRRGASNEQFF. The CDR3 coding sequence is TGCGCCAGCAGCCAAGATCCAAGGCGGGGGGCGTCGAATGAGCAGTTCTTC.

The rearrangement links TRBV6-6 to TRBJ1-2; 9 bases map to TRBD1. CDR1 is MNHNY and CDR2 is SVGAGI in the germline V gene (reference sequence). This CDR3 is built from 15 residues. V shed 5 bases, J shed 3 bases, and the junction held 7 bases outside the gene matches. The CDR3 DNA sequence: TGTGCCAGCAGTCCCACAGGGGGCTTTGACTATGGCTACACCTTC. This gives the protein CASSPTGGFDYGYTF.

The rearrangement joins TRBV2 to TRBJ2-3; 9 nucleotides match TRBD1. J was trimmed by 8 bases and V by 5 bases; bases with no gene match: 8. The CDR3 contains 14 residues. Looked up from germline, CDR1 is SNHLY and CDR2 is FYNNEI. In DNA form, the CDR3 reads TGTGCCAGCAGTCCGGACAGGGGTTTTGGTACGCAGTATTTT. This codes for CASSPDRGFGTQYF.

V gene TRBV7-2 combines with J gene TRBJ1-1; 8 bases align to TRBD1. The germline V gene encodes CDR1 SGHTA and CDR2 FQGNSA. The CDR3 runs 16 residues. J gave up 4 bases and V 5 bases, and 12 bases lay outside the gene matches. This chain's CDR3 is CASSPLRGRGTTEAFF. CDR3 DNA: TGTGCCAGCAGCCCCCTCAGGGGGCGAGGGACCACTGAAGCTTTCTTT.

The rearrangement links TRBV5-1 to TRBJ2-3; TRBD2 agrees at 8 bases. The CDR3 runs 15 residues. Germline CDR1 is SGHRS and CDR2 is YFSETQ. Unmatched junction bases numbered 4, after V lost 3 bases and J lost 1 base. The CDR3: CASSSQAGGTDTQYF. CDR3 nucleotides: TGCGCCAGCAGCTCCCAAGCGGGGGGCACAGATACGCAGTATTTT.

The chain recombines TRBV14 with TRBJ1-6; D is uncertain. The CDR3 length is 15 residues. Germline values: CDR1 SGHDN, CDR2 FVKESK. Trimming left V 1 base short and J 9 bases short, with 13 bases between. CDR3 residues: CASSQVVGGRSPLHF. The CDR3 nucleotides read TGTGCCAGCAGCCAAGTTGTTGGAGGGCGTTCACCCCTCCACTTT.

This chain's CDR3 is CASSPRDNEQFF. Here the CDR3 DNA reads TGTGCCAGCAGTCCTCGGGACAATGAGCAGTTCTTC. V is TRBV12-3 or TRBV12-4 and J is TRBJ2-1; D is unresolved. The CDR3 consists of 12 residues. Trimming removed 5 bases at V and 5 bases at J, with 7 bases between.

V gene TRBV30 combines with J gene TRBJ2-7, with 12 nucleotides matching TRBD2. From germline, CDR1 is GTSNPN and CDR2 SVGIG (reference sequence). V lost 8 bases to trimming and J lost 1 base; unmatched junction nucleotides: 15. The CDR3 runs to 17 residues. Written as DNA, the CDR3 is TGTGCCCTGGAAATGGGTCTAGCGGGGGGGCAATCCTACGAGCAGTACTTC. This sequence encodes CALEMGLAGGQSYEQYF.

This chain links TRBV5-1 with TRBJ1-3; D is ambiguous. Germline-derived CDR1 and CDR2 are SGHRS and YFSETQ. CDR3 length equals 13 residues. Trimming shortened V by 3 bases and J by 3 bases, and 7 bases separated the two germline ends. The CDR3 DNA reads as TGCGCCAGCAGCTCAGTAAGTGGAAACACCATATATTTT. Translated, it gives CASSSVSGNTIYF.

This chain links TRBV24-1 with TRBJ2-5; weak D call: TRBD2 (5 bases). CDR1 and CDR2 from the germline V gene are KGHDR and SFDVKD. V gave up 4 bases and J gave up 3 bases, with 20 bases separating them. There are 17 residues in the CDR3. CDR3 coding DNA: TGTGCCACCAGTGACCCCCCCCAGTCGGGGTTTAAAGAGACCCAGTACTTC. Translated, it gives CATSDPPQSGFKETQYF.

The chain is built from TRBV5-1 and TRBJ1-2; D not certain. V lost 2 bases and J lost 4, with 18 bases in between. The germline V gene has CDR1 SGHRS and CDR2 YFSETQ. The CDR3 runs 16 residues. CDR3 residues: CASSLTQKTEVYGYTF. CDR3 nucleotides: TGCGCCAGCAGCTTAACCCAGAAAACAGAAGTCTATGGCTACACCTTC.